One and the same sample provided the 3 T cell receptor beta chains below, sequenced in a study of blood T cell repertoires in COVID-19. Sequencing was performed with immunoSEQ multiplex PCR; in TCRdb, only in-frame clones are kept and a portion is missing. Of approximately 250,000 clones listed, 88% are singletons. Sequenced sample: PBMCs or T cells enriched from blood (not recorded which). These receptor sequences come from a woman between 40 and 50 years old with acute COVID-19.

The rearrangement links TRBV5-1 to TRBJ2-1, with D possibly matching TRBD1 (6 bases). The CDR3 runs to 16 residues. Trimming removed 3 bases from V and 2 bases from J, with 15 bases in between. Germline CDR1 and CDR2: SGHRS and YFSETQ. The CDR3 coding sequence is TGCGCCAGCAGCTCGAACAGGGACAACCCCTACAATGAGCAGTTCTTC. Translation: CASSSNRDNPYNEQFF.

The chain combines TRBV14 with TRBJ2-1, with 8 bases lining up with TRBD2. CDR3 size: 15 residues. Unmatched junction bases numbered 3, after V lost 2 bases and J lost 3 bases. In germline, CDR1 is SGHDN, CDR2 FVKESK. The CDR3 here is CASSQREGFYNEQFF. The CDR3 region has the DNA TGTGCCAGCAGCCAACGGGAGGGATTCTACAATGAGCAGTTCTTC.

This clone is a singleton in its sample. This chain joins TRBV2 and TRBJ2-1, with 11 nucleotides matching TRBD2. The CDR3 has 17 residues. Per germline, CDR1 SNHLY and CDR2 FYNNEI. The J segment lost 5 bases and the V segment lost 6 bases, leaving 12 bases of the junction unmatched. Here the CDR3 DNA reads TGTGCCAGCAGAACCCCGGTTGGGACTAGCGGAGACAATGAGCAGTTCTTC. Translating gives CASRTPVGTSGDNEQFF.